One sample yielded the 19 T cell receptor beta chains listed below, sequenced in a study of OX40 agonist ivuxolimab in advanced cancers. The repertoire was sequenced with immunoSEQ multiplex PCR; TCRdb's copy has only in-frame clones and lacks some. Here the sample spans about 41,000 clones, 75% to 85% being singletons. The specimen comprised CD4+ or CD8+ T cells sorted from blood, sampled in a trial of the OX40 agonist ivuxolimab. Every receptor here comes from an adult with an advanced solid tumor such as melanoma, head and neck, liver or kidney cancer.

V and J are TRBV28 and TRBJ2-5; tentatively, D is TRBD1 or TRBD2 (5 bases each). This CDR3 region has 14 residues. Trimming cost V 6 bases and J 7 bases, with 18 bases left between them. Germline V gene lookup returns CDR1 MDHEN and CDR2 SYDVKM. This chain's CDR3 is CASSLTGTVGTQYF. The CDR3, as DNA: TGTGCCAGCAGCCTCACCGGGACGGTCGGGACCCAGTACTTC.

The CDR3 reads CASSKEAGMETQYF. Here the CDR3 DNA reads TGTGCCAGCAGCAAAGAGGCGGGCATGGAGACCCAGTACTTC. V and J are TRBV21-1 and TRBJ2-5; TRBD2, the table's D call, was not compared with the DNA. TRBV21-1 is a pseudogene locus. The CDR3 spans 14 residues.

This clone was seen a handful of times. The J gene is TRBJ1-6, the V gene TRBV6-6; TRBD1 might be the D (5 bases). Germline CDR1 is MNHNY and CDR2 is SVGAGI (reference sequence). With 7 bases removed from V and 4 bases from J, the gap between germline ends came to 14 bases. CDR3 length: 15 amino acids. Here the CDR3 reads CASTHGADYNSPLHF. CDR3 DNA: TGTGCCAGCACCCACGGGGCAGATTATAATTCACCCCTCCACTTT.

This chain links TRBV25-1 with TRBJ2-7, with D unclear. This CDR3 contains 15 residues. The germline V and J ends were trimmed by 3 bases and 2 bases, with 14 bases remaining between them. The germline V gene has CDR1 MGHDK and CDR2 SYGVNS. The CDR3 protein is CASSDVRAYPYEQYF. DNA for the CDR3: TGTGCCAGCAGTGACGTTCGAGCGTATCCCTACGAGCAGTACTTC.

The chain combines TRBV4-1 with TRBJ1-5; D remains ambiguous. The germline V gene has CDR1 MGHRA and CDR2 YSYEKL. Trimming shortened V by 0 bases and J by 7 bases, and 7 bases separated the two germline ends. The length of the CDR3 is 13 residues. The CDR3 DNA sequence: TGCGCCAGCAGCCAAGAGGGTACCCAGCCCCAGCATTTT. The encoded protein is CASSQEGTQPQHF.

The V call is TRBV21-1, the J call TRBJ1-1; the table assigns TRBD1, which was not confirmed against the DNA. TRBV21-1 is flagged as a pseudogene. The CDR3 runs 13 residues. CDR3 in DNA: TGTGCCAGCAGCATAGGGGTCCCCACTGAAGCTTTCTTT. Translation: CASSIGVPTEAFF.

The genes are TRBV5-4 and TRBJ2-7; no clear D. With 0 bases removed from V and 5 bases from J, the gap between germline ends came to 15 bases. The CDR3 has 15 residues. Germline CDR1 is SGHNT and CDR2 is YYREEE (reference sequence). The CDR3: CASSLAQKGAHEQYF. For the CDR3, the DNA is TGTGCCAGCAGCTTGGCGCAGAAAGGTGCCCACGAGCAGTACTTC.

V usage is TRBV2 and J usage is TRBJ1-2, with TRBD1 identical over 7 bases. This CDR3 contains 13 residues. CDR1 and CDR2 (germline): SNHLY, FYNNEI. V gave up 9 bases and J gave up 6 bases; unmatched junction bases: 10. The CDR3 DNA follows: TGTGCCAGTTCCTCTCAGGGGGATGATGGCTACACCTTC. Amino acids: CASSSQGDDGYTF. The full variable domain, rest sourced from reference TRBV2 and TRBJ1-2, is EPEVTQTPSHQVTQMGQEVILRCVPISNHLYFYWYRQILGQKVEFLVSFYNNEISEKSEIFDDQFSVERPDGSNFTLKIRSTKLEDSAMYFCASSSQGDDGYTFGSGTRLTVV.

The chain combines TRBV9 with TRBJ2-4; a possible D gene is TRBD1 (6 bases). Per germline, CDR1 SGDLS and CDR2 YYNGEE. The CDR3 loop spans 17 amino acids. Trimming took 4 bases from V and 0 from J, leaving 17 bases between them. The CDR3: CASSPRTDTLAKNIQYF. The DNA for the CDR3 is TGTGCCAGCAGCCCCAGGACAGACACCCTAGCCAAAAACATTCAGTACTTC.

V gene TRBV5-4 combines with J gene TRBJ1-3, with 10 nucleotides matching TRBD1. With V trimmed by 0 bases and J by 8 bases, 5 bases remained unmatched. CDR3 size: 15 residues. Germline V gene lookup returns CDR1 SGHNT and CDR2 YYREEE (reference sequence). CDR3 region: CASSLGAGTGDTIYF. The CDR3 region has the DNA TGTGCCAGCAGCTTGGGTGCCGGGACAGGGGACACCATATATTTT.

CDR3 loop: CASSYSGTGGYGYTF. CDR3 in DNA: TGTGCCAGCAGTTACTCAGGGACAGGGGGCTATGGCTACACCTTC. The rearrangement links TRBV6-7 to TRBJ1-2; 11 bases line up with TRBD1. TRBV6-7 is known as an ORF, though its function is uncertain. The CDR3 spans 15 residues. V lost 0 bases and J lost 4; bases outside the gene matches: 1.

The rearrangement joins TRBV6-5 to TRBJ1-1; TRBD1 agrees at 10 bases. V gave up 2 bases and J gave up 11 bases; unmatched junction bases: 8. Per the germline V gene, CDR1 is MNHEY and CDR2 is SVGAGI. This CDR3 has 14 amino acids. Here the CDR3 DNA reads TGTGCCAGCAGTTACGGTCGGGACAGGGGCAATGCTTTCTTT. Protein sequence: CASSYGRDRGNAFF.

The genes are TRBV2 and TRBJ2-5; D is ambiguous. Germline CDR1 reads SNHLY; CDR2 reads FYNNEI. The CDR3 has 14 residues. Trimming cost V 0 bases and J 5 bases, with 10 bases left between them. In nucleotides, the CDR3 is TGTGCCAGCAGTGAAGCCCAGATCAGTGAGACCCAGTACTTC. It codes for CASSEAQISETQYF. Filled out from reference TRBV2 and TRBJ2-5, the complete variable domain reads EPEVTQTPSHQVTQMGQEVILRCVPISNHLYFYWYRQILGQKVEFLVSFYNNEISEKSEIFDDQFSVERPDGSNFTLKIRSTKLEDSAMYFCASSEAQISETQYFGPGTRLLVL.

The count of this clone is one. The gene calls are TRBV5-4 and TRBJ1-2; 7 nucleotides match TRBD1. CDR1 is SGHNT and CDR2 is YYREEE in the germline V gene (reference sequence). The J segment lost 3 bases and the V segment lost 1 base, leaving 3 bases of the junction unmatched. The length of the CDR3 is 14 residues. CDR3 sequence reads: CASSLRQGDYGYTF. In nucleotides, the CDR3 is TGTGCCAGCAGCTTGAGACAGGGTGACTATGGCTACACCTTC.

This chain joins TRBV5-6 and TRBJ2-1, with 14 bases lining up with TRBD2. CDR1 and CDR2 from the germline V gene are SGHDT and YYEEEE. V lost 3 bases and J lost 9; bases outside the gene matches: 5. The CDR3 is 15 amino acids. CDR3 sequence: CASSSPGLAGVEQFF. The CDR3 DNA is TGTGCCAGCAGCTCGCCGGGACTAGCGGGAGTTGAGCAGTTCTTC.

The chain couples TRBV18 to TRBJ1-1, with a tentative D call TRBD1 (5 bases). Trimming cost V 3 bases and J 3 bases, with 11 bases left between them. Germline V CDR1 and CDR2: KGHSH, LQKENI. The CDR3 contains 14 residues. CDR3: CASSPASRDTEAFF. As DNA, the CDR3 is TGTGCCAGCTCACCGGCCAGCAGGGACACTGAAGCTTTCTTT.

V usage is TRBV18 and J usage is TRBJ2-2, with 9 nucleotides matching TRBD1. CDR3 length: 14 amino acids. V lost 3 bases and J lost 7; bases outside the gene matches: 3. Germline CDR1 reads KGHSH; CDR2 reads LQKENI. The chain's CDR3 is CASSPDRGGGELFF. CDR3 coding DNA: TGTGCCAGCTCACCGGACAGGGGTGGCGGGGAGCTGTTTTTT.

The V call is TRBV7-3, the J call TRBJ1-5; 7 bases are a match to TRBD1. The CDR3 covers 15 residues. J gave up 3 bases and V 2 bases, and 4 bases lay outside the gene matches. The V gene's germline CDR1 is SGHTA and CDR2 FQGTGA. In DNA form, the CDR3 reads TGTGCCAGCAGCTTAGGGCAGGGGGTCAATCAGCCCCAGCATTTT. This encodes CASSLGQGVNQPQHF.

In this sample, this clone turned up once. The chain employs TRBV5-1 and TRBJ2-2; possibly TRBD2 for D (5 bases). Between the trimmed V and J ends, which lost 3 bases and 5 bases, there was a span of 8 bases. Germline V gene lookup returns CDR1 SGHRS and CDR2 YFSETQ. The CDR3 spans 13 residues. The CDR3 DNA follows: TGCGCCAGCAGCTGGGAGCGGACCGGGGAGCTGTTTTTT. Amino acid sequence: CASSWERTGELFF.